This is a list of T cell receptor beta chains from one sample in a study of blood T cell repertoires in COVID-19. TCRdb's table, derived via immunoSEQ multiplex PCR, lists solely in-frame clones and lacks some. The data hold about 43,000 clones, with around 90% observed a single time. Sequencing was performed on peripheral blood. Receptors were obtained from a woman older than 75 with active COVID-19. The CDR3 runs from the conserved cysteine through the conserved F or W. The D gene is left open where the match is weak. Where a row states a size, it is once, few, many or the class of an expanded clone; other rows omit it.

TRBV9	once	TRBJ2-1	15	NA	CASSVGRGPDNEQFF	TGTGCCAGCAGCGTAGGGAGGGGGCCCGACAATGAGCAGTTCTTC
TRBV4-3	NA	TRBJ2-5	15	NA	CASSHVGGGRETQYF	TGCGCCAGCAGCCACGTCGGGGGTGGGAGAGAGACCCAGTACTTC
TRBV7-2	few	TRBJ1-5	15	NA	CASSERVGGIQPQHF	TGTGCCAGCAGCGAAAGGGTAGGGGGAATCCAACCCCAGCATTTT
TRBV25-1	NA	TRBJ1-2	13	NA	CASSRNTGWGYTF	TGTGCCAGCAGTAGAAACACAGGGTGGGGCTACACCTTC
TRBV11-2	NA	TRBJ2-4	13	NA	CASSPGSDRLQYF	TGTGCCAGCAGCCCAGGGTCAGACCGGCTTCAGTACTTC
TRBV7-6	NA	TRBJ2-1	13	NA	CASSIGQYNEQFF	TGTGCCAGCAGCATAGGACAGTACAATGAGCAGTTCTTC
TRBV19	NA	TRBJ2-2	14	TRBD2	CASSTGTRTGELFF	TGTGCCAGTAGTACGGGGACTAGGACCGGGGAGCTGTTTTTT
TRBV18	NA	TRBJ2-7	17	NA	CASSPPRTELKPYEQYF	TGTGCCAGCTCACCCCCTAGGACAGAATTAAAACCCTACGAGCAGTACTTC
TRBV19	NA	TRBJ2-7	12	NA	CASSAGSYEQYF	TGTGCCAGTAGCGCGGGCTCCTACGAGCAGTACTTC
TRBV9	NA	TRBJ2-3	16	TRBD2	CASSGTSGGAGDTQYF	TGTGCCAGCAGCGGCACTAGCGGGGGGGCGGGAGATACGCAGTATTTT
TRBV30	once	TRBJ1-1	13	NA	CAWSVVRGGVAFF	TGTGCCTGGAGTGTTGTCAGGGGAGGGGTAGCTTTCTTT
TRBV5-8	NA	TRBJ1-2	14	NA	CASSPELGSYGYTF	TGTGCCAGCAGCCCCGAATTGGGGAGCTATGGCTACACCTTC
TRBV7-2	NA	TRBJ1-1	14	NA	CASSFGQEGTEAFF	TGTGCCAGCAGCTTCGGCCAGGAGGGAACTGAAGCTTTCTTT
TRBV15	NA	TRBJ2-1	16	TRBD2	CATSREIAGAMNEQFF	TGTGCCACCAGCAGAGAGATAGCGGGGGCCATGAATGAGCAGTTCTTC
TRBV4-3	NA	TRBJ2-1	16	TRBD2	CASSQSPGLAGGPRFF	TGCGCCAGCAGCCAGAGCCCGGGACTAGCGGGGGGGCCGAGGTTCTTC
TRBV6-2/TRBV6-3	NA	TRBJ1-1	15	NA	CASSYSFTQNTEAFF	TGTGCCAGCAGTTACTCGTTCACTCAGAACACTGAAGCTTTCTTT